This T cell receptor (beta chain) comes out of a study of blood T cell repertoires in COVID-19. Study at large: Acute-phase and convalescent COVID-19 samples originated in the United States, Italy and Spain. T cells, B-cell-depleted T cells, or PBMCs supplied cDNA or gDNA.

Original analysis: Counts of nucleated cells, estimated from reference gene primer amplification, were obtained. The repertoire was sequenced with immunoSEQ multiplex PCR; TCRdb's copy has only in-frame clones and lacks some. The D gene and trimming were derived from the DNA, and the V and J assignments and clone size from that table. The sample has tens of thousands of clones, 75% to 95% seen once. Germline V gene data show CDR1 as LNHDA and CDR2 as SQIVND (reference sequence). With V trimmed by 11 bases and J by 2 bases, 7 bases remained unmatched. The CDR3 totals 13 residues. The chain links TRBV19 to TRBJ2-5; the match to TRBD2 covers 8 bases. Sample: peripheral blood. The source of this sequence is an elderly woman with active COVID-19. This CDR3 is CAAGTSGQETQYF. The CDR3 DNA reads TGTGCCGCCGGTACTAGCGGACAAGAGACCCAGTACTTC. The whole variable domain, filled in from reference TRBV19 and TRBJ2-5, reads DGGITQSPKYLFRKEGQNVTLSCEQNLNHDAMYWYRQDPGQGLRLIYYSQIVNDFQKGDIAEGYSVSREKKESFPLTVTSAQKNPTAFYLCAAGTSGQETQYFGPGTRLLVL.